This entry lists 16 T cell receptor beta chains sequenced from one sample in a study of beta chain features in type 1 diabetes. Sequencing targeted expressed TCRB transcripts, as all isolated RNA had been reverse transcribed. TCRdb keeps only in-frame clones here, not all; method: immunoSEQ multiplex PCR. The sample has approximately 38,000 clones, 55% to 70% seen once. Sequenced: Tregs from blood. All receptors come from a woman between 25 and 40 years old in good health.

In this sample, this clone turned up a few times. The chain couples TRBV28 to TRBJ1-2; D possibly corresponds to TRBD1 (6 bases). Germline CDR1 and CDR2: MDHEN and SYDVKM. This CDR3 has 12 amino acids. V dropped 5 bases and J dropped 12 bases, with 16 bases sitting between them. CDR3 coding DNA: TGTGCCAGCAGTCAGCAGACACGGGACAACACCTTC. It is translated as CASSQQTRDNTF.

This clone has more than one count but fewer than ten. This chain uses TRBV4-3 with TRBJ2-7; D might be TRBD1 (6 bases). Germline assignment: CDR1 LGHNA and CDR2 YSLEER. V lost 1 base, J lost 1 base, and 8 bases lay in between. The CDR3 totals 14 residues. The CDR3 here is CASSQVTGSYEQYF. The CDR3 coding sequence is TGCGCCAGCAGCCAAGTTACAGGGTCCTACGAGCAGTACTTC.

The table lists this clone with a count of one. V gene TRBV7-2 combines with J gene TRBJ2-3; D may be TRBD2 (6 bases). V was shortened by 1 base and J by 6 bases, with 11 bases between the two germline ends. The CDR3 has 14 residues. Germline V gene sequence: CDR1 SGHTA, CDR2 FQGNSA. CDR3 sequence (DNA): TGTGCCAGCAGCTTAGGACTAGGTCAGGATACGCAGTATTTT. Translating it yields CASSLGLGQDTQYF.

The chain recombines TRBV5-4 with TRBJ2-5; a weak D match, TRBD2 (7 bases). Trimming took off 3 bases at V and 1 base at J, with 13 bases between the two ends. Germline V gene data show CDR1 as SGHNT and CDR2 as YYREEE (reference sequence). The CDR3 extends over 15 amino acids. The CDR3 sequence: CASSSPGGLQETQYF. CDR3 sequence (DNA): TGTGCCAGCAGCTCCCCCGGGGGGCTCCAAGAGACCCAGTACTTC. The full variable domain, in which reference TRBV5-4 and TRBJ2-5 provide the parts outside the CDR3, is ETGVTQSPTHLIKTRGQQVTLRCSSQSGHNTVSWYQQALGQGPQFIFQYYREEENGRGNFPPRFSGLQFPNYSSELNVNALELDDSALYLCASSSPGGLQETQYFGPGTRLLVL.

The genes are TRBV19 and TRBJ1-5; D remains unclear. V lost 2 bases and J lost 3, with 5 bases in between. This CDR3 comprises 13 residues. Germline assignment: CDR1 LNHDA and CDR2 SQIVND (reference sequence). DNA of the CDR3: TGTGCCAGTAGTATACGGGACAATCAGCCCCAGCATTTT. As protein: CASSIRDNQPQHF.

The gene calls are TRBV6-1 and TRBJ2-7, with 8 bases that match TRBD1. This CDR3 comprises 14 residues. V dropped 6 bases and J dropped 4; count of bases not matched to a gene: 8. Looked up from germline, CDR1 is MNHNS and CDR2 is SASEGT. The chain's CDR3 is CASRGQGLQYEQYF. DNA of the CDR3: TGTGCCAGCAGAGGACAGGGCCTACAGTACGAGCAGTACTTC.

The genes are TRBV19 and TRBJ2-2; possible D gene TRBD2, 6 bases. Between the trimmed V and J ends, which lost 7 bases and 7 bases, there was a span of 22 bases. CDR3 length equals 16 residues. Germline V lookup: CDR1 LNHDA, CDR2 SQIVND (reference sequence). CDR3 DNA sequence: TGTGCCAGTATCCCGAACGGAGGGGCCGGTATCGGGGAGCTGTTTTTT. Its protein is CASIPNGGAGIGELFF.

This clone was detected once. The chain is built from TRBV28 and TRBJ2-1; 13 nucleotides agree with TRBD2. The CDR3 has 16 amino acids. The junction had 7 bases not matched to a gene; V was cut back by 5 bases and J by 6 bases. The germline gives CDR1 MDHEN, CDR2 SYDVKM. This CDR3 reads CASSPKRTSGGNEQFF. In nucleotides, the CDR3 is TGTGCCAGCAGTCCCAAGAGGACTAGCGGGGGCAATGAGCAGTTCTTC.

The chain couples TRBV19 to TRBJ2-7, with 10 bases identical to TRBD2. V shed 4 bases, J shed 4 bases, and the junction held 4 bases outside the gene matches. In germline, CDR1 is LNHDA, CDR2 SQIVND (reference sequence). This CDR3 has 14 amino acids. The CDR3: CASSTSGSSYEQYF. DNA for the CDR3: TGTGCCAGTAGTACTAGCGGGAGTTCTTACGAGCAGTACTTC.

This chain uses TRBV30 with TRBJ2-3; TRBD1 is a possible D gene (6 bases). The CDR3 has 13 amino acids. CDR1 is GTSNPN and CDR2 is SVGIG in the germline V gene (reference sequence). Trimming stripped 4 bases from V and 2 bases from J, with 10 bases between. The CDR3 DNA reads TGTGCCTGGACACAGGGATTCACAGATACGCAGTATTTT. Its protein is CAWTQGFTDTQYF. The full variable domain, with the rest looked up from reference TRBV30 and TRBJ2-3, is SQTIHQWPATLVQPVGSPLSLECTVEGTSNPNLYWYRQAAGRGLQLLFYSVGIGQISSEVPQNLSASRPQDRQFILSSKKLLLSDSGFYLCAWTQGFTDTQYFGPGTRLTVL.

The chain couples TRBV6-4 to TRBJ2-5, with D perhaps TRBD2 (6 bases). The ends were cut back, 6 bases at V and 4 bases at J, with 12 bases in the middle. Germline CDR1 MRHNA, CDR2 SNTAGT. There are 13 residues in the CDR3. The CDR3 sequence is CASSWGEGETQYF. The CDR3, as DNA: TGTGCCAGCAGCTGGGGGGAAGGAGAGACCCAGTACTTC.

This chain joins TRBV4-3 and TRBJ1-4; no definite D call. CDR1 and CDR2 (germline): LGHNA, YSLEER. CDR3 size: 13 residues. V lost 1 base, J lost 6 bases, and 6 bases lay in between. The DNA of the CDR3 is TGCGCCAGCAGCCAAGGGAGGGATGAAAAACTGTTTTTT. Its protein is CASSQGRDEKLFF.

V usage is TRBV9 and J usage is TRBJ2-1, with TRBD2 identical over 9 bases. The germline gives CDR1 SGDLS, CDR2 YYNGEE. J lost 4 bases, V lost 6 bases, and 8 bases had no gene match. This CDR3 has 15 residues. CDR3 sequence: CASNPRLAEYNEQFF. For the CDR3, the DNA is TGTGCCAGCAACCCACGACTAGCGGAGTACAATGAGCAGTTCTTC.

This chain links TRBV6-1 with TRBJ2-7, with D possibly matching TRBD2 (6 bases). Germline loops: CDR1 MNHNS, CDR2 SASEGT. V was pared by 5 bases and J by 1 base, with 12 bases between. CDR3 length: 14 residues. CDR3 bases: TGTGCCAGCAGTCGGGACTTTTTTTCCTACGAGCAGTACTTC. Its translation is CASSRDFFSYEQYF.

The V and J genes are TRBV4-2 and TRBJ2-1, with 10 bases lining up with TRBD2. This CDR3 contains 18 residues. The germline V gene encodes CDR1 LGHNA and CDR2 YNFKEQ. Unmatched junction bases numbered 9, after V lost 0 bases and J lost 4 bases. CDR3 sequence: CASSQDMTLAGGYNEQFF. In DNA form, the CDR3 reads TGTGCCAGCAGCCAAGACATGACGTTAGCGGGAGGATACAATGAGCAGTTCTTC.

This clone was seen just once. The chain employs TRBV7-2 and TRBJ1-3; D is undetermined. With 5 bases removed from V and 0 bases from J, the gap between germline ends came to 2 bases. Germline V gene lookup returns CDR1 SGHTA and CDR2 FQGNSA. The CDR3 is made up of 12 amino acids. CDR3 sequence reads: CASSRSGNTIYF. CDR3 bases: TGTGCCAGCAGCCGCTCTGGAAACACCATATATTTT.